This paragraph reports one T cell receptor (beta chain). Germline values: CDR1 SGHDN, CDR2 FVKESK. The V gene lost 1 base and the J gene lost 2 bases, with 15 bases spanning the gap. The CDR3 runs to 16 residues. Extracted RNA was reverse transcribed into cDNA, the sequencing template. TCRdb's table, derived via immunoSEQ multiplex PCR, lists solely in-frame clones and lacks some. The profile covers 150,000 to 200,000 clones, with roughly 66% appearing a single time and 11% taken by the ten largest. This record comes from a study of CD8+ T cells in alopecia areata. This sequence originates from a human donor with alopecia areata. The sample was CD8+ T cells sorted from blood, taken at week 0. The chain recombines TRBV14 with TRBJ2-7, with D possibly TRBD1 on 6 matching bases. In nucleotides, the CDR3 is TGTGCCAGCAGCCAAGGCGGTGGGGGCGCCCCCTACGAGCAGTACTTC. This encodes CASSQGGGGAPYEQYF.